Below are 3 T cell receptor beta chains sequenced from a single sample in a study of cytomegalovirus exposure and HLA in healthy donors. PCR amplification relied on 60 Vbeta primers (plus 13 Jbeta primers). Sequenced by immunoSEQ multiplex PCR; TCRdb stores in-frame clones only, minus some. The data contain about 180,000 clones, 70% to 85% of them singletons. The specimen was PBMCs. The receptor source for this set is a woman aged 40 to 55 in good health and CMV-seronegative.

The chain uses TRBV4-2 and TRBJ1-2, with TRBD1 identical over 7 bases. This CDR3 has 12 residues. The germline V gene encodes CDR1 LGHNA and CDR2 YNFKEQ. Germline trimming cut 3 bases from V and 8 bases from J; bases unmatched to any gene: 3. The CDR3 nucleotides read TGTGCCAGCAGCCATACAGGGGACGGCTACACCTTC. This codes for CASSHTGDGYTF.

This clone was seen a few times. CDR3 loop: CATSRPPLGLNTEAFF. The CDR3 DNA sequence: TGTGCCACCAGCAGACCTCCTCTGGGACTTAACACTGAAGCTTTCTTT. This sequence joins TRBV15 and TRBJ1-1; possible D gene TRBD1, 5 bases. Germline assignment: CDR1 LNHNV and CDR2 YYDKDF (reference sequence). Trimming removed 2 bases from V and 2 bases from J, with 15 bases in between. The CDR3 length is 16 residues. The variable domain in full, with the rest retrieved from reference TRBV15 and TRBJ1-1, is DAMVIQNPRYQVTQFGKPVTLSCSQTLNHNVMYWYQQKSSQAPKLLFHYYDKDFNNEADTPDNFQSRRPNTSFCFLDIRSPGLGDTAMYLCATSRPPLGLNTEAFFGQGTRLTVV.

The V call is TRBV28, the J call TRBJ2-5; D remains ambiguous. The CDR3 is made up of 14 amino acids. The germline V and J ends were trimmed by 6 bases and 1 base, with 12 bases remaining between them. Germline CDR1 reads MDHEN; CDR2 reads SYDVKM. The CDR3 loop is CASRSLLPQETQYF. In nucleotides, the CDR3 is TGTGCCAGCAGAAGTCTCCTACCCCAAGAGACCCAGTACTTC.